These 14 T cell receptor beta chains originate from one sample sequenced in a study of CD8 T cells in Susac syndrome. After extraction with the RNeasy kit, about 0.45 to 1 ug of the RNA was reverse transcribed using random hexamers. TCRdb redid the calling of the immunoSEQ multiplex PCR reads with MiXCR, one entry per CDR3 protein. In the table there are 250,000 to 350,000 distinct CDR3 sequences, about 92% of which are singletons. Sequencing was performed on CD4+ T cells from PBMCs. Receptors originate from a human donor with multiple sclerosis.

This chain uses TRBV20-1 with TRBJ2-5; tentatively, D is TRBD1 or TRBD2 (6 bases each). The CDR3 is 17 amino acids. V was shortened by 5 bases and J by 4 bases, with 26 bases between the two germline ends. CDR1 DFQATT and CDR2 SNEGSKA come from the germline V gene (reference sequence). CDR3: CSAAPEGGLARSETQYF. In nucleotides, the CDR3 is TGCAGTGCTGCCCCAGAAGGGGGGCTAGCGAGATCAGAGACCCAGTACTTC.

This clonotype has a single count. The chain combines TRBV6-1 with TRBJ1-2; D call uncertain. Germline loops: CDR1 MNHNS, CDR2 SASEGT. Trimming cost V 8 bases and J 4 bases, with 17 bases left between them. The CDR3 has 14 amino acids. The CDR3 nucleotides are TGTGCCAGCCCTCCTTCGGGCAAGGCCTATGGCTACACCTTC. Its translation: CASPPSGKAYGYTF.

With regard to this clonotype: The junction shows a germline mismatch at one end, possibly a read error. The chain combines TRBV18 with TRBJ1-2, with TRBD1 as a possible D gene (5 bases). Per germline, CDR1 KGHSH and CDR2 LQKENI. The CDR3 spans 16 residues. The CDR3 nucleotides read TGTGCCAGCTCTCCACAGACAGCAAGGGCACCGGGGGGCTACACCTTC. It codes for CASSPQTARAPGGYTF.

The chain combines TRBV7-2 with TRBJ2-3, with D unresolved. The CDR3 is 13 amino acids. Germline loops: CDR1 SGHTA, CDR2 FQGNSA. The ends were cut back, 1 base at V and 6 bases at J, with 8 bases in the middle. The DNA of the CDR3 is TGTGCCAGCAGCTTAGGGAGCATGGATACGCAGTATTTT. It encodes CASSLGSMDTQYF. Complete variable domain (other parts from reference TRBV7-2 and TRBJ2-3): GAGVSQSPSNKVTEKGKDVELRCDPISGHTALYWYRQSLGQGLEFLIYFQGNSAPDKSGLPSDRFSAERTGGSVSTLTIQRTQQEDSAVYLCASSLGSMDTQYFGPGTRLTVL.

The chain combines TRBV7-6 with TRBJ1-1; D ambiguous. Trimming left V 5 bases short and J 3 bases short, with 13 bases between. The CDR3 consists of 14 residues. The germline V gene encodes CDR1 SGHVS and CDR2 FNYEAQ. In DNA form, the CDR3 reads TGTGCCAGCAGCCTACTCGGGGTCGACACTGAAGCTTTCTTT. Residues: CASSLLGVDTEAFF.

The chain uses TRBV20-1 and TRBJ1-3; tentative D call: TRBD1 (6 bases). V lost 4 bases, J lost 0 bases, and 10 bases lay in between. This CDR3 region has 14 residues. Germline V gene sequence: CDR1 DFQATT, CDR2 SNEGSKA (reference sequence). The CDR3 protein is CSATTGISGNTIYF. The CDR3 nucleotides are TGCAGTGCTACTACAGGGATCTCTGGAAACACCATATATTTT.

This chain connects TRBV20-1 to TRBJ1-1; 10 bases are a match to TRBD1. From germline, CDR1 is DFQATT and CDR2 SNEGSKA (reference sequence). This CDR3 is 13 amino acids long. After removal of 8 bases from V and 5 bases from J, the junction contained 8 bases not matched to a gene. The CDR3 sequence: CSPRTGGYTEAFF. The CDR3 DNA follows: TGCAGTCCAAGGACAGGGGGTTATACTGAAGCTTTCTTT.

The chain carries TRBV5-1 and TRBJ2-1, with D uncertain. The length of the CDR3 is 13 residues. V lost 0 bases and J lost 7, with 8 bases in between. Germline CDR1 and CDR2: SGHRS and YFSETQ. The CDR3 nucleotides are TGCGCCAGCAGCTTGGCTGACGTGAATGAGCAGTTCTTC. It translates to CASSLADVNEQFF.

The CDR3 sequence is CASTLGGGPNTGELFF. DNA for the CDR3: TGTGCCAGCACCTTAGGGGGGGGGCCGAACACCGGGGAGCTGTTTTTT. This chain links TRBV2 with TRBJ2-2; weak D call: TRBD2 (7 bases). Germline-derived CDR1 and CDR2 are SNHLY and FYNNEI. V gave up 7 bases and J gave up 0 bases, with 15 bases separating them. CDR3 length equals 16 residues.

V is TRBV10-3 and J is TRBJ2-1, with 8 bases identical to TRBD2. The CDR3 contains 14 residues. The junction had 5 bases not matched to a gene; V was cut back by 5 bases and J by 5 bases. CDR1 is ENHRY, CDR2 SYGVKD, per germline. CDR3 residues: CAISKTSDHNEQFF. CDR3 nucleotide sequence: TGTGCCATCAGTAAGACTAGCGACCACAATGAGCAGTTCTTC.

This chain uses TRBV5-1 with TRBJ1-2; 9 nucleotides align to TRBD1. The ends lost 3 bases at V and 3 bases at J; junction bases unmatched: 3. Germline-derived CDR1 and CDR2 are SGHRS and YFSETQ. CDR3 length: 14 amino acids. CDR3 in amino acids: CASSWTGEDYGYTF. Written as DNA, the CDR3 is TGCGCCAGCAGCTGGACAGGGGAGGACTATGGCTACACCTTC.

The count of this clonotype is one. The rearrangement links TRBV20-1 to TRBJ2-5, with D perhaps being TRBD1 or TRBD2 (5 bases each). CDR1 and CDR2 from the germline V gene are DFQATT and SNEGSKA (reference sequence). The V end lost 2 bases, the J end lost 5 bases, and 12 bases lay between the germline ends. This CDR3 has 13 amino acids. In DNA, the CDR3 is TGCAGTGCTAGAAGAGGGGATGAGGAGACCCAGTACTTC. This sequence encodes CSARRGDEETQYF.

The V call is TRBV14, the J call TRBJ1-1; the match to TRBD1 covers 10 bases. The CDR3 has 13 amino acids. Germline V gene lookup returns CDR1 SGHDN and CDR2 FVKESK. J gave up 3 bases and V 8 bases, and 3 bases lay outside the gene matches. The CDR3 reads CASAGQGYTEAFF. The CDR3 DNA reads TGTGCCAGCGCGGGACAGGGGTACACTGAAGCTTTCTTT.

The chain has TRBV20-1 and TRBJ2-3; D call uncertain. The CDR3 loop spans 14 amino acids. Looked up from germline, CDR1 is DFQATT and CDR2 is SNEGSKA (reference sequence). Trimming removed 6 bases at V and 0 bases at J, with 13 bases between. CDR3 loop: CSARGPMSTDTQYF. The CDR3 DNA reads as TGCAGTGCCCGAGGACCCATGAGCACAGATACGCAGTATTTT.